The count of the clone carrying this T cell receptor (beta chain) is one. Its antigen remains unknown. This specimen comes from a study of radiotherapy plus CTLA-4 blockade in lung cancer. About the study: Objective responses arose in approximately 19% of patients, and about 32% experienced disease control.

The method was immunoSEQ multiplex PCR; TCRdb's version includes in-frame clones alone and lacks a portion of them. The table has 90,000 or so clones, 70% to 90% seen once. Focal radiation and CTLA-4 blockade (ipilimumab) were tested in chemo-refractory metastatic non-small-cell lung cancer patients. The CDR3 contains 14 residues. V lost 5 bases and J 6 bases, leaving 16 bases between the germline ends. CDR1 SGHAT and CDR2 FQNNGV come from the germline V gene. Regarding the study as a whole: Among reported predictors of response, early blood T cell clone dynamics with interferon-beta performed best. After radiotherapy and ipilimumab, tumor-derived clones expanded in peripheral blood.

This TCR was sampled from a human donor with non-small cell lung cancer who had a partial response to radiotherapy plus ipilimumab. The material sequenced was peripheral blood, taken from a patient treated with radiotherapy plus ipilimumab. V gene TRBV11-2 combines with J gene TRBJ2-5; D possibly corresponds to TRBD1 (6 bases). CDR3 in amino acids: CASSPETGVKTQYF. CDR3 nucleotide sequence: TGTGCCAGCAGCCCAGAGACAGGTGTAAAGACCCAGTACTTC.